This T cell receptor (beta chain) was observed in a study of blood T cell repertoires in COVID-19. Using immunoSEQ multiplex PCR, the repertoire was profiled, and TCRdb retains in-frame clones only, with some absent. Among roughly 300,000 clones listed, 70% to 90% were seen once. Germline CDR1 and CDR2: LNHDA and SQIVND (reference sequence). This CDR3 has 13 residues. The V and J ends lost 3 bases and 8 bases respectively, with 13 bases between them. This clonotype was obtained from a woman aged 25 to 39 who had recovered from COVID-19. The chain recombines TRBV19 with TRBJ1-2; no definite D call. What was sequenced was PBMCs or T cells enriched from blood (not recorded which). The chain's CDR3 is CASSIVGSWGYTF. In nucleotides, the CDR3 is TGTGCCAGTAGTATTGTGGGCTCGTGGGGCTACACCTTC.